This TCR beta chain appears in the sequencing data of a study of blood T cell repertoires in COVID-19 (TCRdb year 2020). For context, the study as a whole: The collaborator samples originated in the United States, Italy and Spain and spanned the acute and convalescent phases of COVID-19. Samples were obtained from the ongoing ImmuneRACE study (first 160 participants) and from some 1,300 subjects provided by 6 global collaborators. Sample metadata almost always included a de-identified subject ID, COVID-19 status, age in years and sex. The prospective study material was composed of cDNA or gDNA derived from T cells, B-cell-depleted T cells, or PBMCs. Where HLA class I and class II types were available, the types were taken from metadata supplied by the sample provider, not from assay-based typing. Deeply sampled blood TCRbeta repertoires from subjects exposed to, actively infected with, or recovered from COVID-19 were included in the dataset. The repertoires were released in a freely available public database intended as a resource for research on the immune response to SARS-CoV-2. Results and caveats for the whole study, not just this receptor: The quantity of clinical and demographic metadata differed by source and by participant and was supplied without curation.

Measured from the cysteine to the phenylalanine, the CDR3 is 15 residues long. Only CDR3 DNA is held: 45 bases, read in frame from base 1. Unmatched junction bases come to 11, with V trimmed by 5 bases and J by 9 bases. Per the germline V gene, LGHNA is the CDR1 and YSLEER is the CDR2. One collaborating source in Seattle enrolled patients during active infection and followed them longitudinally through the course of disease. The collaborating institutions used their own protocols to collect whole blood in K2EDTA tubes. Collaborator samples were shipped for TCRbeta analysis as frozen whole blood, isolated PBMCs, or DNA extracted from either sample type. In regard to this clone: The antigen it recognizes is unknown. Base quality data are lacking; no much larger clone is found one base away.

The immunoSEQ Assay, a bias-controlled multiplex PCR, was used to amplify TCRbeta CDR3 regions from genomic DNA. From the authors' description of their analysis: Within the assay, amplification of reference gene primers was used to estimate how many nucleated cells each sample contained. To quantify the absolute abundance of each unique TCRbeta CDR3 rearrangement, sequence reads were collapsed and filtered. For each sample, productive Simpson clonality was calculated by taking the square root of Simpson's diversity index across productive rearrangements. In its TCRdb copy, this immuneACCESS table keeps in-frame sequences only and misses some clones. Where compared with another copy, unresolved V genes explain less than half of these, and the others have no known cause. The V and J calls and clone size come from that table; D and trimming were worked out from the DNA. The sample table contains some 120,000 clones; only one count was recorded for more than 75% of them. Together, the top ten hold around 4.6% of the sample.

The chain uses TRBV4-3 and TRBJ2-1; the junction holds 9 bases that match TRBD2. Sequences were obtained from peripheral blood. This TCR was sampled from a man aged 55 to 70 with COVID-19, enrolled during active disease. The DNA is as follows: TGCGCCAGCAGCGATGCGGCTAGCGGGATAGGTGAGCAGTTCTTC. This encodes CASSDAASGIGEQFF.